The sample holds a few counts of the clone carrying this T cell receptor beta chain. No antigen is known for it. The sample is drawn from a study of response to subunit inactivated influenza vaccine. Study-level findings and limits: Each seasonal influenza vaccination recruits few new T cells, the authors suggested.

The V gene's germline CDR1 is KGHDR and CDR2 SFDVKD. V was shortened by 3 bases and J by 6 bases, with 10 bases between the two germline ends. CDR3 length equals 13 residues. TCRdb ran MiXCR on the RT-PCR reads and lists one entry per CDR3 protein. The sample lists about 650,000 distinct CDR3 sequences, more than 15% seen once, with 11% in the top ten. The genes are TRBV24-1 and TRBJ1-1; D unresolved. The material sequenced was PBMCs from blood, taken 12 days after vaccination. The source is a man aged 50 to 59 who received an inactivated influenza vaccine. CDR3 sequence reads: CATSDPQFSEAFF. CDR3 DNA: TGTGCCACCAGTGATCCCCAGTTCTCTGAAGCTTTCTTT.